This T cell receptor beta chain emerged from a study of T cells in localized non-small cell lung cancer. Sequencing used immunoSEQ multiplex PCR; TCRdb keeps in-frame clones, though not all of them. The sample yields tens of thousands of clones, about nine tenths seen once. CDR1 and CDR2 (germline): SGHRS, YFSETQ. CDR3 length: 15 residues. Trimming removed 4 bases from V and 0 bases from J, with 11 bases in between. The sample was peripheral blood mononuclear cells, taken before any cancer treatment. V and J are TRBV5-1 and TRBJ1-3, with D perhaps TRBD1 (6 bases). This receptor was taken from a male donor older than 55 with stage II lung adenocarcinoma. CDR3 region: CASSADRNSGNTIYF. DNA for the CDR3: TGCGCCAGCAGCGCGGACAGAAACTCTGGAAACACCATATATTTT.